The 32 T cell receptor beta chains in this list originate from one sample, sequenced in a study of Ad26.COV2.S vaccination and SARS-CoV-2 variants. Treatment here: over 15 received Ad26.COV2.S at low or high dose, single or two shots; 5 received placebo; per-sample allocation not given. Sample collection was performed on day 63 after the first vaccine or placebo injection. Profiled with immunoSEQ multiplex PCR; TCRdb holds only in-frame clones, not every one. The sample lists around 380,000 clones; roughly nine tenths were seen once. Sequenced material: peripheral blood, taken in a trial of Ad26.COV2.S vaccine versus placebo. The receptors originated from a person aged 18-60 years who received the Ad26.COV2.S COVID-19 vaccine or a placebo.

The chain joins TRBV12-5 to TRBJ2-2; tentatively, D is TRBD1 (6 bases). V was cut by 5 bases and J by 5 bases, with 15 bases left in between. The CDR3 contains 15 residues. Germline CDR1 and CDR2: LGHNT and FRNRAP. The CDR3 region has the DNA TGTGCTAGTGGTGACGGGACAACCCGAACCGGGGAGCTGTTTTTT. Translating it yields CASGDGTTRTGELFF.

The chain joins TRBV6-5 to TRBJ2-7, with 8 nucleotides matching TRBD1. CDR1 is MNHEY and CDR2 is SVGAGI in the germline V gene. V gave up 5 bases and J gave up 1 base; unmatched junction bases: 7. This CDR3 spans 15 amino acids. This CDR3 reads CASSRSGTGSYEQYF. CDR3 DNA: TGTGCCAGCAGTAGGTCCGGGACAGGATCCTACGAGCAGTACTTC.

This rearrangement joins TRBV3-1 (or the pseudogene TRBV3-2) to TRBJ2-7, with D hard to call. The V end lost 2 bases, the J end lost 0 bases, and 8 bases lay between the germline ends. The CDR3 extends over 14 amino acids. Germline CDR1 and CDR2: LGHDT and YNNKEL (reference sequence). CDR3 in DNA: TGTGCCAGCAGCCAAAGTGATAGCTCCTACGAGCAGTACTTC. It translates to CASSQSDSSYEQYF.

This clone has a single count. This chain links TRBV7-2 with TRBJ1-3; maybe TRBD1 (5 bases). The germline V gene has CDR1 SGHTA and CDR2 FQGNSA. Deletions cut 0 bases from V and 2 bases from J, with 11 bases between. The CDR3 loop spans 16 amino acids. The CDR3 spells CASSLARRGAGNTIYF. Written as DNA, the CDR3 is TGTGCCAGCAGCTTAGCGAGGCGGGGGGCTGGAAACACCATATATTTT.

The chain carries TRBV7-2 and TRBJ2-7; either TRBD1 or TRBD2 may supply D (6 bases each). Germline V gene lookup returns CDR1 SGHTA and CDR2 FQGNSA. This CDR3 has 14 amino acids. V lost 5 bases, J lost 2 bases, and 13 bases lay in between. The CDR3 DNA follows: TGTGCCAGCAGCCGGGGGCAGGAGACCTACGAGCAGTACTTC. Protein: CASSRGQETYEQYF.

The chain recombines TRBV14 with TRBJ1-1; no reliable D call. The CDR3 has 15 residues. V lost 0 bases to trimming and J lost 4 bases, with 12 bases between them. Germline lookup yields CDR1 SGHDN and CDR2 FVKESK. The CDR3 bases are TGTGCCAGCAGCCAAGATCTTGGGGAACCCACTGAAGCTTTCTTT. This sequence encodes CASSQDLGEPTEAFF.

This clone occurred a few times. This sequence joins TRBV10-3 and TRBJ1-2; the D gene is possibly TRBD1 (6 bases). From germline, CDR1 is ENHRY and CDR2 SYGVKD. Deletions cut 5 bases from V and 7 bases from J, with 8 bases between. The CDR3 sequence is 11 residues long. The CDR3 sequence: CAISQGFGYTF. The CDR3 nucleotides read TGTGCCATCAGTCAGGGGTTTGGCTACACCTTC.

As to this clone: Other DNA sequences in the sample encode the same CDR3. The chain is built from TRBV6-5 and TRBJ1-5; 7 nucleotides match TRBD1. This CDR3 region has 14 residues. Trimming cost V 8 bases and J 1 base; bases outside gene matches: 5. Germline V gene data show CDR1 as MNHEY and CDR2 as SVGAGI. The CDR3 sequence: CASSPGGSNQPQHF. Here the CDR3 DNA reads TGTGCCAGCTCCCCAGGGGGGAGCAATCAGCCCCAGCATTTT.

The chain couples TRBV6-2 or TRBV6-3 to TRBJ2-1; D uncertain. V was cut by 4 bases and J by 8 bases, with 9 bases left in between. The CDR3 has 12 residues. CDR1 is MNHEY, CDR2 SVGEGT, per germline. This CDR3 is CASSFRRDEQFF. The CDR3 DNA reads TGTGCCAGCAGTTTCCGCCGCGATGAGCAGTTCTTC.

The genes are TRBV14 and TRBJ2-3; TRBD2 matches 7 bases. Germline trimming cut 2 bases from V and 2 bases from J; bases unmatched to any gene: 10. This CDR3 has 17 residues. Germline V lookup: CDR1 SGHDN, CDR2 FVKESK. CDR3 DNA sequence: TGTGCCAGCAGCCAAATCCGGCGGGGGAAAATCACAGATACGCAGTATTTT. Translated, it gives CASSQIRRGKITDTQYF.

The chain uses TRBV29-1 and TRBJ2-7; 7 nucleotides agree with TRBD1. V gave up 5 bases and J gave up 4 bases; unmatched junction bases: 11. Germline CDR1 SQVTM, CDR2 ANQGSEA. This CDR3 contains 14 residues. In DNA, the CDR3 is TGCAGCGTTATGACAGGGACGGAGAGTTACGAGCAGTACTTC. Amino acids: CSVMTGTESYEQYF.

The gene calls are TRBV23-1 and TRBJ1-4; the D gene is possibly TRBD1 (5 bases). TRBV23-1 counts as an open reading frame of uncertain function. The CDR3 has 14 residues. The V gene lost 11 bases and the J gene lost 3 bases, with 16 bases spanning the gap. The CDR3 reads CAAGKGEANEKLFF. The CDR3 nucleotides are TGCGCCGCGGGGAAAGGGGAAGCTAATGAAAAACTGTTTTTT.

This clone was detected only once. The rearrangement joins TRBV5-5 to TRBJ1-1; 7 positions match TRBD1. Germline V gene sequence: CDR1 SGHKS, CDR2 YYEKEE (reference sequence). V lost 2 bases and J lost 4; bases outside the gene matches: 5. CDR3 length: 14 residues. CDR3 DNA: TGTGCCAGCAGCTTCGACAGGGCTCCCACTGAAGCTTTCTTT. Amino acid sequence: CASSFDRAPTEAFF.

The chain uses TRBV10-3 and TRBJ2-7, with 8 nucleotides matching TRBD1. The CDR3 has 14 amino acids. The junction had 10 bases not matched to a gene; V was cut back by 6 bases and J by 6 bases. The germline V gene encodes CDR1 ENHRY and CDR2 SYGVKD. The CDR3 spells CAISGTGDFGEQYF. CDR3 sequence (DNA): TGTGCCATCAGCGGGACAGGAGACTTCGGCGAGCAGTACTTC.

CDR3 sequence: CASSKPGQGTSGGPRTDTQYF. The CDR3 DNA reads TGCGCCAGCAGCAAACCGGGACAGGGGACTAGCGGGGGGCCCCGCACAGATACGCAGTATTTT. V is TRBV5-1 and J is TRBJ2-3; 15 bases align to TRBD2. The CDR3 spans 21 residues. Germline V CDR1 and CDR2: SGHRS, YFSETQ. V trimming: 4 bases; J trimming: 1 base; junction bases outside the gene matches: 16.

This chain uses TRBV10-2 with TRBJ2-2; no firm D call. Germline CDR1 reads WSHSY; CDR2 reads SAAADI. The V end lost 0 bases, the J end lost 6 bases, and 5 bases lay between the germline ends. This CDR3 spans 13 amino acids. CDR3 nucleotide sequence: TGCGCCAGCAGTGAGTCTCCCTCCGGGGAGCTGTTTTTT. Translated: CASSESPSGELFF.

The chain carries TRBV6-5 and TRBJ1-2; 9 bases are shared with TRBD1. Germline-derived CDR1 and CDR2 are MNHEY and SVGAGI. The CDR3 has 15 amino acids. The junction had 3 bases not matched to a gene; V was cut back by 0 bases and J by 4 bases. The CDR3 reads CASSYSAGQGYGYTF. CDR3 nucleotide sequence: TGTGCCAGCAGTTACTCGGCGGGACAGGGCTATGGCTACACCTTC.

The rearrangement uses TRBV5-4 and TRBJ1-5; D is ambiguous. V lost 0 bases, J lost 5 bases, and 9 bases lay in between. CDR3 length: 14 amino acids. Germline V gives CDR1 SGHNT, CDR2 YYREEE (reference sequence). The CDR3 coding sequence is TGTGCCAGCAGCTTGGGAGGTCGAGATCAGCCCCAGCATTTT. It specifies CASSLGGRDQPQHF.

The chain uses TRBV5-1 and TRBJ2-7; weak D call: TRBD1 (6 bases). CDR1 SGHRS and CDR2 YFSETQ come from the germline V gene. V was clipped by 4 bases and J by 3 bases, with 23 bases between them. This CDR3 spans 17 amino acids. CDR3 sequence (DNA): TGCGCCAGCAGCAGGGGAACAGGGCGAATTACCTTCTACGAGCAGTACTTC. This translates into CASSRGTGRITFYEQYF. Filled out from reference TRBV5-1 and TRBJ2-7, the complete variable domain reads KAGVTQTPRYLIKTRGQQVTLSCSPISGHRSVSWYQQTPGQGLQFLFEYFSETQRNKGNFPGRFSGRQFSNSRSEMNVSTLELGDSALYLCASSRGTGRITFYEQYFGPGTRLTVT.

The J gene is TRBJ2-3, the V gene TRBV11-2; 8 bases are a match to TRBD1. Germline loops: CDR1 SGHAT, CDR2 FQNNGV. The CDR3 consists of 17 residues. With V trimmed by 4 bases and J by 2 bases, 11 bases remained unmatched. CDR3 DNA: TGTGCCAGCAGCTCTAGGACAGGGCTGGTGGACACAGATACGCAGTATTTT. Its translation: CASSSRTGLVDTDTQYF.

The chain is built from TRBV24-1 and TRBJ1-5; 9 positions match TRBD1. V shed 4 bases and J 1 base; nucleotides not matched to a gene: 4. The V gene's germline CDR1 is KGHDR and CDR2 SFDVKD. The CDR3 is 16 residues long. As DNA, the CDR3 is TGTGCCACCAGTGAGTGTGGACAGGGGAGCAATCAGCCCCAGCATTTT. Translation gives CATSECGQGSNQPQHF.

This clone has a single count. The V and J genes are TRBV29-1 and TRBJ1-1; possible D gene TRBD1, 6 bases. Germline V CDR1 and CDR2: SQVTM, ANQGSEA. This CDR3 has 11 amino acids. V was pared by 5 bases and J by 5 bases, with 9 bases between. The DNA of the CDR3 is TGCAGCGTTACAGGGTTAACTGAAGCTTTCTTT. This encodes CSVTGLTEAFF.

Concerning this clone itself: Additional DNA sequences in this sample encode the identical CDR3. The CDR3: CSVAGRLNTEAFF. The DNA of the CDR3 is TGCAGCGTTGCCGGTCGATTGAACACTGAAGCTTTCTTT. The rearrangement joins TRBV29-1 to TRBJ1-1; D remains unclear. This CDR3 spans 13 amino acids. V was clipped by 4 bases and J by 0 bases, with 9 bases between them. The germline V gene encodes CDR1 SQVTM and CDR2 ANQGSEA. The variable domain in full, completed from reference TRBV29-1 and TRBJ1-1, reads SAVISQKPSRDICQRGTSLTIQCQVDSQVTMMFWYRQQPGQSLTLIATANQGSEATYESGFVIDKFPISRPNLTFSTLTVSNMSPEDSSIYLCSVAGRLNTEAFFGQGTRLTVV.

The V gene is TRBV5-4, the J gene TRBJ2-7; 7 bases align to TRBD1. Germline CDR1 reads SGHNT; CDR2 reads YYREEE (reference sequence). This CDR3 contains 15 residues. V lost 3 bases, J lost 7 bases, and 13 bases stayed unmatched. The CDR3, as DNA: TGTGCCAGCAGCTCGGCGAACAGGGGATCAGAAGAGCAGTACTTC. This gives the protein CASSSANRGSEEQYF.

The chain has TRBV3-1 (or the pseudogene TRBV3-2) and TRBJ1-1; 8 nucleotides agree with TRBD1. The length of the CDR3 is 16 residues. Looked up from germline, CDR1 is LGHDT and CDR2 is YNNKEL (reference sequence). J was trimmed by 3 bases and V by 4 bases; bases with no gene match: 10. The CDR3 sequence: CASSRIRTGSYTEAFF. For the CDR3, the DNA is TGTGCCAGCAGCCGAATACGGACAGGGAGTTACACTGAAGCTTTCTTT.

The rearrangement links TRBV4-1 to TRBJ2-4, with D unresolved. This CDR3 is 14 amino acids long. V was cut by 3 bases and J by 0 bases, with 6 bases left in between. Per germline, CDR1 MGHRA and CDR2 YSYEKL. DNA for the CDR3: TGCGCCAGCAGCCATCGCGGAGCCAAAAACATTCAGTACTTC. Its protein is CASSHRGAKNIQYF.

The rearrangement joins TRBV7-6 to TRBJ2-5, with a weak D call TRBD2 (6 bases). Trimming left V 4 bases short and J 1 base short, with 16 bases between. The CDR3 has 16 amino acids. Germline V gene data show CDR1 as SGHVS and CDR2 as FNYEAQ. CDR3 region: CASSSRAPGLQETQYF. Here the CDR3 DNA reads TGTGCCAGCAGCTCAAGAGCCCCGGGACTCCAAGAGACCCAGTACTTC.

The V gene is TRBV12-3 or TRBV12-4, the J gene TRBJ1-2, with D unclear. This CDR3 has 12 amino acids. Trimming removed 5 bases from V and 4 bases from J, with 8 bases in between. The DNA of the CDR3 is TGTGCCAGCAGTCAGGACGGCTATGGCTACACCTTC. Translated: CASSQDGYGYTF.

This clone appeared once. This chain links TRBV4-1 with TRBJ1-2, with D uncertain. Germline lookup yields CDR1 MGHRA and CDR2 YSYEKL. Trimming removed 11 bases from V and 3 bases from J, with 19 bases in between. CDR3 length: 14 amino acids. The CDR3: CAPPRPDTHYGYTF. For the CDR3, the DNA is TGCGCCCCCCCCCGCCCCGACACCCACTATGGCTACACCTTC.

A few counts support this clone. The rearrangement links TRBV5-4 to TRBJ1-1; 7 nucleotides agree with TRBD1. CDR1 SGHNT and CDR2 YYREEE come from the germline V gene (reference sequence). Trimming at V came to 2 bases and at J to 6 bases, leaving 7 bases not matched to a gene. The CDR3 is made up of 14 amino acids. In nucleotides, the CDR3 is TGTGCCAGCAGCTTTAGGGGGCGCACGGCTGAAGCTTTCTTT. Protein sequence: CASSFRGRTAEAFF.

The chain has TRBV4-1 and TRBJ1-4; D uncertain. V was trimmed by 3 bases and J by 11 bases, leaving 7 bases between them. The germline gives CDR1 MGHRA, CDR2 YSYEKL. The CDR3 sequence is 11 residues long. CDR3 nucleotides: TGCGCCAGCAGCCAGGGGAGGAAACTGTTTTTT. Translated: CASSQGRKLFF.

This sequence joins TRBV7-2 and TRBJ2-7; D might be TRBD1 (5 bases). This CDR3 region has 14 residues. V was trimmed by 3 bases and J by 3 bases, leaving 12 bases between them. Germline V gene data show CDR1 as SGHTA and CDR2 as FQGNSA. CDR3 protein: CASSLPGHLYEQYF. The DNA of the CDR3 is TGTGCCAGCAGCTTGCCCGGACACCTCTACGAGCAGTACTTC.